One TCR beta chain is described in this entry. In germline, CDR1 is SGHAT, CDR2 FQNNGV. V trimming: 2 bases; J trimming: 1 base; junction bases outside the gene matches: 11. The CDR3 extends over 18 amino acids. This sample was included in a study of PD-1 blockade in mismatch repair-deficient tumors. For the study at large: Patients had approximately 11 mismatch repair-deficient cancer types and were previously treated and progressing.

Every patient had mismatch repair deficiency by PCR or immunohistochemistry. TCR sequencing covered a few patients who responded to pembrolizumab. Measured with immunoSEQ multiplex PCR; TCRdb has only the in-frame clones, and not every one. The table lists 65,000 to 80,000 clones, about 78% of them singletons. The TCR comes from an adult with mismatch repair-deficient cancer. This chain uses TRBV11-2 with TRBJ2-4, with 7 bases fitting TRBD1. The source was peripheral blood, collected 2 weeks after starting pembrolizumab. CDR3: CASSLSRQGTIAKNIQYF. The CDR3 nucleotides are TGTGCCAGCAGCTTATCAAGACAGGGCACGATCGCCAAAAACATTCAGTACTTC.